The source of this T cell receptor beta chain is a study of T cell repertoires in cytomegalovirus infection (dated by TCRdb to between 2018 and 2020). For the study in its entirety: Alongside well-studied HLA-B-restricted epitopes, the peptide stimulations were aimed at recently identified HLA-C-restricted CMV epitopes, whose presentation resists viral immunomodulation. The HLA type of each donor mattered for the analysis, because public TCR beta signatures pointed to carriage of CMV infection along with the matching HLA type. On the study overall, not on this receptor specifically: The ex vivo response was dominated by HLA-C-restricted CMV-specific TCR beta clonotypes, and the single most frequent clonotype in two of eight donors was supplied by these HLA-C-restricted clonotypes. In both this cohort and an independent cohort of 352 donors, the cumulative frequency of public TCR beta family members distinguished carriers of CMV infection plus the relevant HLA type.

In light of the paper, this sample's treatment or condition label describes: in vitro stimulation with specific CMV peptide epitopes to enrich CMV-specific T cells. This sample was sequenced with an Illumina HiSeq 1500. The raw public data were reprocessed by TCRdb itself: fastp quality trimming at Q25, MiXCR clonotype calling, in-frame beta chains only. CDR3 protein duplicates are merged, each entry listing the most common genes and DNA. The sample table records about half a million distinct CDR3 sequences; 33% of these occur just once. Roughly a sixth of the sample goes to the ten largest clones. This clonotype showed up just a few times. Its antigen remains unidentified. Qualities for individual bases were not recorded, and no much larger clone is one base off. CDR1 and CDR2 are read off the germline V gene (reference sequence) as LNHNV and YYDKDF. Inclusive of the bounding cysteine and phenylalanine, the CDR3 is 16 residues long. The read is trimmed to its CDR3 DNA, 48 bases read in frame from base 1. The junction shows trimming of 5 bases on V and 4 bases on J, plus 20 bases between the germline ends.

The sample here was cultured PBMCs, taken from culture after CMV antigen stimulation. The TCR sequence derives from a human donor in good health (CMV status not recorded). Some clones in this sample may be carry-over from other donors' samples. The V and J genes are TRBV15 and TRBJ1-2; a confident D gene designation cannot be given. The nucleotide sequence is TGTGCCACCAGCGGCTCAGGATTTGGGGTATCCTATGGCTACACCTTC. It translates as CATSGSGFGVSYGYTF.